A selection of T cell receptor beta chains follows, all from one sample in a study of blood T cells in healthy people across ages. MiXCR, applied by TCRdb to the 5' RACE reads, yields one record per CDR3 protein. The data show hundreds of thousands of distinct CDR3 sequences, about 43% seen once. Sequenced input: blood. The receptors come from a man at least 80 years old in good health. The CDR3 runs from the conserved cysteine through the conserved F or W. A D gene is named only where the DNA matches it firmly. The size field is filled for only some rows; it gives once, few, many or a size class.

>TRBD1|TRBJ2-6|TRBV9|once
TGTGCCAGCAGCGCCTCCGGGACAGGCGGTCGGGGGGCCAACGTCCTGACTTTC
CASSASGTGGRGANVLTF
>-|TRBJ1-2|TRBV6-6|many
TGTGCCAGCAGTTATAGTCCCCAAGGGTTGGGCGGCTACACCTTC
CASSYSPQGLGGYTF
>TRBD1|TRBJ2-5|TRBV2|-
TGTGCCAGCAGTGAATCCAGGGGGAACCAAGAGACCCAGTACTTC
CASSESRGNQETQYF
>TRBD1|TRBJ2-3|TRBV9|-
TGTGACAGCAGCGTCACTTTACCGGGACAGGTTACAGATACGCAGTATTTT
CDSSVTLPGQVTDTQYF
>-|TRBJ1-4|TRBV11-2|once
TGTGCCAGCAGCCAGGGCGGGCGGCGATCCAATGAAAAACTGTTTTTT
CASSQGGRRSNEKLFF
>-|TRBJ2-5|TRBV20-1|-
TGCAGTGCCTTCCTTAGCGGAGGGGAGACCCAGTACTTC
CSAFLSGGETQYF
>-|TRBJ2-5|TRBV15|-
TGTGCCACCAGCAGAGAACCGGGGCAAGAGACCCAGTACTTC
CATSREPGQETQYF
>-|TRBJ1-2|TRBV6-5|few
TGTGCCAGCAGTTACTCGGCCCAGTCTAGCTATGGCTACACCTTC
CASSYSAQSSYGYTF
>TRBD2|TRBJ2-7|TRBV5-1|few
TGCGCCAGCGGCCCGGGACTAGCGGGGATGTACGAGCAGTACTTC
CASGPGLAGMYEQYF
>-|TRBJ1-2|TRBV27|-
TGTGCCAGCGCATTGAGAGTGAACTATGGCTACACCTTC
CASALRVNYGYTF
>TRBD2|TRBJ2-7|TRBV5-1|-
TGCGCCAGCAGAAGGGAAGGTAGCGGGAGTTGGAATAGCTACGAGCAGTACTTC
CASRREGSGSWNSYEQYF
>-|TRBJ2-7|TRBV30|-
TGTGCCTGGAGTACAGGTTTGCAACTAACCTACGAGCAGTACTTC
CAWSTGLQLTYEQYF
>-|TRBJ2-5|TRBV20-1|-
TGCAGTGCTAGGACTTTCTGGGATGAGCAGTACTTC
CSARTFWDEQYF
>TRBD1|TRBJ2-3|TRBV20-1|few
TGCAGTGCTGATGACAGGGGGCAGGACACAGATACGCAGTATTTT
CSADDRGQDTDTQYF
>-|TRBJ1-2|TRBV20-1|-
TGCAGTGCTAGAGATAGGACGGCCGACTATGGCTACACCTTC
CSARDRTADYGYTF
>-|TRBJ2-1|TRBV29-1|-
TGCAGCGTTGCGGGGAGAAATGAGCAGTTCTTC
CSVAGRNEQFF
>-|TRBJ1-4|TRBV5-1|-
TGCGCCAGCAGCTTGGGGGGGGGCGCACATGAAAAACTGTTTTTT
CASSLGGGAHEKLFF
>TRBD2|TRBJ2-3|TRBV29-1|-
TGCAGCGTTGAAGGAGCTAGCGGTCCTAGCACAGATACGCGGTATTTT
CSVEGASGPSTDTRYF
>TRBD1|TRBJ2-5|TRBV28|-
TGTGCCAGCCAAACAGGGGTAAAGACCCAGTACTTC
CASQTGVKTQYF
>-|TRBJ2-1|TRBV5-1|-
TGCGCCAGCAGCCCTGACTTTGTGGTCTCCTACAATGAGCAGTTCTTC
CASSPDFVVSYNEQFF
>TRBD1|TRBJ2-7|TRBV20-1|few
TGCAGTGCCCTAAACCGGGACAGGGGACTCTACGAGCAGTACTTC
CSALNRDRGLYEQYF
>-|TRBJ2-7|TRBV20-1|-
TGCAGTGCTAGAGATAGAACTAGTTCATACGAGCAGTACTTC
CSARDRTSSYEQYF
>-|TRBJ2-4|TRBV19|-
TGTGCCAGTAGTAGAAACAGGGATAATGAGCAGTACTTC
CASSRNRDNEQYF
>-|TRBJ2-7|TRBV28|few
TGTGCCAGCAGCTCGCCGGAAGAGCAGTACTTC
CASSSPEEQYF
>-|TRBJ2-2|TRBV7-2|-
TGTGCCAGCAGCTTCGGACTACCCCACGGGGAGCTGTTTTTT
CASSFGLPHGELFF
>-|TRBJ2-3|TRBV7-2|-
TGTGCCAGCAGCCCAGCAGAGGTGACAGATACGCAGTATTTT
CASSPAEVTDTQYF
>TRBD2|TRBJ2-5|TRBV23-1|-
TGCGCCAGCAGTCCACTTCAGACTAGCGAAACGGGGGAGACCCAGTACTTC
CASSPLQTSETGETQYF
>TRBD1|TRBJ2-3|TRBV9|few
TGTGCCAGCAGCCTGGCGACAGGGATCACAGATACGCAGTATTTT
CASSLATGITDTQYF
>-|TRBJ1-4|TRBV5-1|-
TGCGCCAGCAGCTCCAACAGGGAAAAACTGTTTTTT
CASSSNREKLFF
>-|TRBJ1-1|TRBV29-1|few
TGCAGCGTTGAATCAGGGAATGAAGCTTTCTTT
CSVESGNEAFF
>-|TRBJ2-7|TRBV11-2|few
TGTGCCAGCAGCTTAGCTAGGGACCCTATATCCTACGAGCAGTACTTC
CASSLARDPISYEQYF
>-|TRBJ2-7|TRBV6-1|few
TGTGCCAGCAGTGCAACAGGTATGGCAGTCGGCGAGCAGTACTTC
CASSATGMAVGEQYF
>TRBD2|TRBJ2-3|TRBV3-1|-
TGTGCCAGCAGCCAAGTACTAGCGGGAGCCACAGATACGCAGTATTTT
CASSQVLAGATDTQYF
>-|TRBJ1-6|TRBV28|-
TGTGCCAGCAGTTTAGAGGGATTACGGAATTCACCCCTCCACTTT
CASSLEGLRNSPLHF
>-|TRBJ2-3|TRBV20-1|once
TGCAGTGCTAGTTCAGGGTGGGCAGATACGCAGTATTTT
CSASSGWADTQYF
>TRBD2|TRBJ2-5|TRBV5-1|-
TGCGCCAGCAGCTTGAATAGCGGGGGCTTCCAAGAGACCCAGTACTTC
CASSLNSGGFQETQYF
>-|TRBJ2-7|TRBV28|-
TGTGCCAGCAGTTTAGGTGGGAGACTCCACGAGCAGTACTTC
CASSLGGRLHEQYF